This T cell receptor (beta chain) was profiled in a study of STAT5B mutations in CD4+ large granular lymphocyte leukemia. Overall study results and limits: Main leukemic clonotypes were patient-specific, but roughly 26% appeared at low frequency elsewhere.

The CDR3 has 15 residues. Germline V lookup: CDR1 MDHEN, CDR2 SYDVKM. J was trimmed by 7 bases and V by 6 bases; bases with no gene match: 14. Turning to this clone: Its antigen remains unknown.

TCRdb's table, derived via immunoSEQ multiplex PCR, lists solely in-frame clones and lacks some. Here the sample spans 34,000 or so clones, over 80% being singletons. The chain links TRBV28 to TRBJ2-7, with 8 bases that match TRBD1. The sequence was collected from a human donor in good health. The specimen was CD4+ T cells from blood buffy coats. CDR3 sequence reads: CASSGNRGSLIEQYF. For the CDR3, the DNA is TGTGCCAGCAGCGGCAACAGGGGGTCCCTAATAGAGCAGTACTTC.